These T cell receptor beta chains were read from a single sample in a study of cytomegalovirus exposure and HLA in healthy donors. TCRdb's table, derived via immunoSEQ multiplex PCR, lists solely in-frame clones and lacks some. Here the sample spans about 150,000 clones, 79% being singletons. The specimen sequenced was PBMCs. These receptors were taken from a human donor in good health. The CDR3 runs from the conserved cysteine through the conserved F or W. D genes are given only for firm matches. Size values are once, few and many counts, or a class for expanded clones, and some rows have none.

>TRBV7-6|TRBJ1-4|NA|once
CASSFGPSVNEKLFF
TGTGCCAGCAGCTTTGGTCCCAGTGTAAATGAAAAACTGTTTTTT
>TRBV28|TRBJ2-7|TRBD2|NA
CASSLTGGEQYF
TGTGCCAGCAGTTTAACGGGGGGTGAGCAGTACTTC
>TRBV28|TRBJ1-1|NA|NA
CASSLEEAGNTEAFF
TGTGCCAGCAGTTTAGAGGAGGCCGGAAACACTGAAGCTTTCTTT
>TRBV6-5|TRBJ1-1|NA|NA
CAAGGEYTEAFF
TGTGCCGCCGGGGGAGAGTACACTGAAGCTTTCTTT
>TRBV7-2|TRBJ1-2|NA|NA
CASSSAVRVEDYGYTF
TGTGCCAGCAGCTCCGCAGTTAGAGTGGAGGACTATGGCTACACCTTC
>TRBV7-2|TRBJ1-2|TRBD1|NA
CASSPGVGGQGEGYTF
TGTGCCAGCAGCCCAGGGGTTGGCGGACAGGGGGAGGGCTACACCTTC
>TRBV30|TRBJ2-5|TRBD1|NA
CACPPGQGQETQYF
TGTGCCTGCCCCCCGGGACAGGGACAAGAGACCCAGTACTTC
>TRBV6-5|TRBJ2-1|NA|few
CASRPPGHNEQFF
TGTGCCAGCAGACCTCCTGGGCACAATGAGCAGTTCTTC
>TRBV6-1|TRBJ2-2|NA|NA
CASSEGPGGPGELFF
TGTGCCAGCAGTGAGGGGCCTGGGGGCCCCGGGGAGCTGTTTTTT
>TRBV19|TRBJ2-3|NA|NA
CASSTIAVRTDTQYF
TGTGCCAGTAGTACTATAGCAGTTCGCACAGATACGCAGTATTTT
>TRBV7-2|TRBJ2-7|NA|NA
CASSLPTAGEQYF
TGTGCCAGCAGCTTACCGACTGCCGGCGAGCAGTACTTC
>TRBV5-4|TRBJ2-4|NA|NA
CASSTPGGGKNIQYF
TGTGCCAGCAGCACCCCAGGGGGAGGCAAAAACATTCAGTACTTC
>TRBV4-1|TRBJ2-3|TRBD2|NA
CASSQEGGGLAGAASTDTQYF
TGCGCCAGCAGCCAAGAGGGGGGGGGACTAGCGGGTGCCGCTAGCACAGATACGCAGTATTTT
>TRBV11-2|TRBJ2-7|NA|NA
CASSLDEQAPWEQYF
TGTGCCAGCAGCTTAGATGAACAGGCGCCATGGGAGCAGTACTTC
>TRBV7-9|TRBJ1-1|TRBD1|NA
CASSLFPGQGRNTEAFF
TGTGCCAGCAGTTTATTCCCGGGACAGGGGAGGAACACTGAAGCTTTCTTT
>TRBV18|TRBJ2-7|TRBD2|NA
CASSPPGGAGGGNEQYF
TGTGCCAGCTCACCCCCAGGAGGGGCGGGGGGCGGCAACGAGCAGTACTTC